One and the same sample provided the 29 T cell receptor beta chains below, sequenced in a study of shared clonotypes between healthy human individuals. This table comes from immunoSEQ multiplex PCR, and its TCRdb copy is limited to in-frame clones, with some not included. In the table there are about 2.2 million clones, 85% to 95% of which are singletons. Positively selected for CCR7, the CD45RO-negative cells used as naive CD8 cells excluded terminally differentiated effector memory CD45RA+ cells. The source material was naive CD8+ T cells from PBMCs. These TCRs come from a man aged 18 to 29 in good health. Some clones in this sample may be carry-over from other donors' samples.

The chain employs TRBV6-1 and TRBJ2-1; D possibly uses TRBD1 or TRBD2 (5 bases each). V was clipped by 8 bases and J by 4 bases, with 9 bases between them. CDR3 size: 12 residues. Germline CDR1 reads MNHNS; CDR2 reads SASEGT. The CDR3 DNA follows: TGTGCCAGCTCTGAGGGGTACAATGAGCAGTTCTTC. This sequence encodes CASSEGYNEQFF.

Worth noting for this clone: Other DNA sequences in the same sample also yield this CDR3. The genes are TRBV6-5 and TRBJ2-7; D may be TRBD1 (5 bases). V was pared by 2 bases and J by 2 bases, with 10 bases between. Germline V gene sequence: CDR1 MNHEY, CDR2 SVGAGI. This CDR3 contains 14 residues. For the CDR3, the DNA is TGTGCCAGCAGTTACGGAAGGGGAACCTACGAGCAGTACTTC. As protein: CASSYGRGTYEQYF.

The chain uses TRBV7-9 and TRBJ2-1; D gene uncertain. Trimming stripped 1 base from V and 10 bases from J, with 11 bases between. Germline CDR1 is SEHNR and CDR2 is FQNEAQ (reference sequence). The CDR3 loop spans 13 amino acids. CDR3 nucleotide sequence: TGTGCCAGCAGCTTAGAATCATGGGGAGAGCAGTTCTTC. Translating it yields CASSLESWGEQFF.

This chain links TRBV28 with TRBJ1-1; 12 nucleotides agree with TRBD1. CDR1 and CDR2 (germline): MDHEN, SYDVKM. This CDR3 comprises 16 residues. J was trimmed by 6 bases and V by 0 bases; bases with no gene match: 5. CDR3 coding DNA: TGTGCCAGCAGTTTATGGGGAGGGACAGGGGGCTCTGAAGCTTTCTTT. Its protein is CASSLWGGTGGSEAFF.

The rearrangement joins TRBV6-1 to TRBJ1-4; tentatively, D is TRBD1 (6 bases). This CDR3 spans 17 amino acids. Per the germline V gene, CDR1 is MNHNS and CDR2 is SASEGT. V lost 2 bases to trimming and J lost 4 bases, with 17 bases between them. CDR3: CASSETFGGSLNEKLFF. DNA of the CDR3: TGTGCCAGCAGTGAAACGTTCGGGGGCAGCCTTAATGAAAAACTGTTTTTT.

The rearrangement uses TRBV19 and TRBJ1-1, with 9 bases matching TRBD1. Germline CDR1 reads LNHDA; CDR2 reads SQIVND (reference sequence). The CDR3 sequence is 14 residues long. J lost 3 bases, V lost 7 bases, and 6 bases had no gene match. Here the CDR3 DNA reads TGTGCCAGTACCGGGACAGGGTTTGACACTGAAGCTTTCTTT. This gives the protein CASTGTGFDTEAFF.

The CDR3 sequence: CASSVVAGGYNEQFF. The CDR3 coding sequence is TGTGCCAGCAGCGTCGTAGCGGGAGGCTACAATGAGCAGTTCTTC. V gene TRBV7-9 combines with J gene TRBJ2-1, with 10 bases lining up with TRBD2. Unmatched junction bases numbered 4, after V lost 5 bases and J lost 3 bases. CDR1 is SEHNR and CDR2 is FQNEAQ in the germline V gene (reference sequence). CDR3 size: 15 residues.

About this clone: One end of the junction is discordant with germline, which a read error may explain. Here the CDR3 DNA reads TGCAGCGTTACGGGGACTAGCGAGGGCACCGGGGAGCTGCTTTTT. It is translated as CSVTGTSEGTGELLF. The chain uses TRBV29-1 and TRBJ2-2; 10 bases map to TRBD2. This CDR3 has 15 amino acids. The germline gives CDR1 SQVTM, CDR2 ANQGSEA.

This chain uses TRBV5-1 with TRBJ2-7, with D tentatively TRBD1 (6 bases). Germline V gene lookup returns CDR1 SGHRS and CDR2 YFSETQ. The CDR3 length is 12 residues. Trimming took off 5 bases at V and 6 bases at J, with 12 bases between the two ends. The CDR3 loop is CASRETGPEQYF. Written as DNA, the CDR3 is TGCGCCAGCAGAGAGACAGGACCCGAGCAGTACTTC.

The V call is TRBV7-9, the J call TRBJ2-2, with TRBD1 matching 9 bases. Germline V gene data show CDR1 as SEHNR and CDR2 as FQNEAQ (reference sequence). The CDR3 extends over 16 amino acids. Trimming cost V 4 bases and J 3 bases; bases outside gene matches: 6. The CDR3 nucleotides are TGTGCCAGCAGCTCTGGACAGGGGAGGTACACCGGGGAGCTGTTTTTT. This gives the protein CASSSGQGRYTGELFF.

J is TRBJ2-2 and V is TRBV7-9; 8 bases map to TRBD2. Germline V CDR1 and CDR2: SEHNR, FQNEAQ (reference sequence). V dropped 4 bases and J dropped 1; count of bases not matched to a gene: 8. This CDR3 contains 17 residues. DNA for the CDR3: TGTGCCAGCAGCTACCCGGGACTAGAGAAGAACACCGGGGAGCTGTTTTTT. Translating it yields CASSYPGLEKNTGELFF. Combining the CDR3 with reference TRBV7-9 and TRBJ2-2 gives the whole variable domain DTGVSQNPRHKITKRGQNVTFRCDPISEHNRLYWYRQTLGQGPEFLTYFQNEAQLEKSRLLSDRFSAERPKGSFSTLEIQRTEQGDSAMYLCASSYPGLEKNTGELFFGEGSRLTVL.

This chain connects TRBV30 to TRBJ1-1; D unclear. V was shortened by 2 bases and J by 9 bases, with 10 bases between the two germline ends. This CDR3 is 11 amino acids long. Germline V gene lookup returns CDR1 GTSNPN and CDR2 SVGIG (reference sequence). The CDR3 loop is CAWSLKLKAFF. In DNA form, the CDR3 reads TGTGCCTGGAGTCTCAAACTTAAAGCTTTCTTT.

For this clone: This same CDR3 is encoded by further DNA sequences in the sample. Here the CDR3 DNA reads TGTGCCAGCAGCACGTACACCGGGGAGCTGTTTTTT. It encodes CASSTYTGELFF. The chain employs TRBV27 and TRBJ2-2; D is unresolved. Per the germline V gene, CDR1 is MNHEY and CDR2 is SMNVEV (reference sequence). V dropped 6 bases and J dropped 3 bases, with 5 bases sitting between them. There are 12 residues in the CDR3.

V and J are TRBV2 and TRBJ2-7, with 9 bases identical to TRBD1. V lost 8 bases and J lost 5; bases outside the gene matches: 16. Per the germline V gene, CDR1 is SNHLY and CDR2 is FYNNEI. The CDR3 runs to 16 residues. This CDR3 reads CASYQRGDRVYHEQYF. The CDR3 DNA reads as TGTGCCAGCTACCAAAGGGGGGACAGGGTCTACCACGAGCAGTACTTC.

DNA for the CDR3: TGTGCCAGCAGCACACCCCCGAACGGGGTTGGAAACACCATATATTTT. It is translated as CASSTPPNGVGNTIYF. The genes are TRBV7-9 and TRBJ1-3; no firm D call. The CDR3 spans 16 residues. The ends were cut back, 5 bases at V and 3 bases at J, with 17 bases in the middle. CDR1 is SEHNR and CDR2 is FQNEAQ in the germline V gene (reference sequence).

V is TRBV27 and J is TRBJ1-2, with D perhaps matching TRBD1 (5 bases). CDR1 MNHEY and CDR2 SMNVEV come from the germline V gene (reference sequence). The CDR3 runs 15 residues. V was trimmed by 5 bases and J by 5 bases, leaving 18 bases between them. Here the CDR3 reads CASSPGTDWGYGYTF. The DNA of the CDR3 is TGTGCCAGCAGTCCAGGGACGGATTGGGGATATGGCTACACCTTC.

V gene TRBV7-6 combines with J gene TRBJ2-7, with D perhaps given as TRBD1 or TRBD2 (7 bases each). The CDR3 length is 14 residues. Germline V gene data show CDR1 as SGHVS and CDR2 as FNYEAQ. With 2 bases removed from V and 5 bases from J, the gap between germline ends came to 13 bases. CDR3 sequence: CASSLLGGGNEQYF. The CDR3 coding sequence is TGTGCCAGCAGCTTACTGGGAGGGGGCAACGAGCAGTACTTC.

The chain combines TRBV27 with TRBJ1-5; no clear D gene. The CDR3 is 14 amino acids. From germline, CDR1 is MNHEY and CDR2 SMNVEV (reference sequence). V lost 6 bases, J lost 4 bases, and 13 bases lay in between. CDR3 in amino acids: CASRQDVRNQPQHF. The CDR3 DNA is TGTGCCAGCAGGCAAGACGTTAGGAATCAGCCCCAGCATTTT.

The gene calls are TRBV5-1 and TRBJ1-2; 7 nucleotides align to TRBD1. The CDR3 totals 15 residues. The germline V gene has CDR1 SGHRS and CDR2 YFSETQ. V lost 7 bases to trimming and J lost 4 bases; unmatched junction nucleotides: 13. As DNA, the CDR3 is TGCGCCAGCCGTGAGGACAGGAATTTCCCCTATGGCTACACCTTC. Amino acid sequence: CASREDRNFPYGYTF.

The chain carries TRBV7-3 and TRBJ2-7; TRBD2 is a possible D gene (6 bases). The CDR3 has 15 residues. Trimming took 4 bases from V and 0 from J, leaving 13 bases between them. CDR1 and CDR2 (germline): SGHTA, FQGTGA. CDR3 in amino acids: CASSSYGGSSYEQYF. CDR3 nucleotide sequence: TGTGCCAGCAGCTCCTACGGGGGAAGCTCCTACGAGCAGTACTTC. Full variable domain (missing parts from reference TRBV7-3 and TRBJ2-7): GAGVSQTPSNKVTEKGKYVELRCDPISGHTALYWYRQSLGQGPEFLIYFQGTGAADDSGLPNDRFFAVRPEGSVSTLKIQRTERGDSAVYLCASSSYGGSSYEQYFGPGTRLTVT.

The chain links TRBV5-1 to TRBJ1-6, with 8 positions matching TRBD1. Germline V gives CDR1 SGHRS, CDR2 YFSETQ. This CDR3 comprises 14 residues. V lost 5 bases, J lost 6 bases, and 4 bases stayed unmatched. In DNA form, the CDR3 reads TGCGCCAGCAGAAAGGACAGGGCTAATTCACCCCTCCACTTT. Its protein is CASRKDRANSPLHF.

The chain couples TRBV11-1 to TRBJ1-1; 7 bases are a match to TRBD1. CDR3 length: 16 residues. The ends lost 3 bases at V and 7 bases at J; junction bases unmatched: 14. Germline CDR1 reads SGHAT; CDR2 reads FQDESV (reference sequence). The CDR3: CASSFGTGAGVGEAFF. The CDR3 region has the DNA TGTGCCAGCAGCTTCGGTACAGGGGCGGGCGTTGGTGAAGCTTTCTTT.

This clone was picked up one time. The same CDR3 can be traced to other DNA sequences in this sample. The chain employs TRBV4-1 and TRBJ1-1, with unresolved D. Trimming left V 3 bases short and J 4 bases short, with 12 bases between. CDR1 is MGHRA, CDR2 YSYEKL, per germline. CDR3 length: 14 amino acids. CDR3 sequence: CASSQVEGGTEAFF. The DNA for the CDR3 is TGCGCCAGCAGCCAGGTCGAGGGAGGCACTGAAGCTTTCTTT.

The V and J genes are TRBV18 and TRBJ1-2; D might be TRBD1 (5 bases). The ends were cut back, 2 bases at V and 4 bases at J, with 11 bases in the middle. This CDR3 comprises 14 residues. CDR1 is KGHSH and CDR2 is LQKENI in the germline V gene. CDR3 coding DNA: TGTGCCAGCTCACCAGAGGGGACTGCCTATGGCTACACCTTC. Residues: CASSPEGTAYGYTF.

The chain couples TRBV11-2 to TRBJ2-7; D is uncertain. V shed 0 bases and J shed 3 bases, with 9 bases lying between them. Germline CDR1 and CDR2: SGHAT and FQNNGV. The CDR3 covers 14 residues. CDR3 loop: CASSLDKELYEQYF. The CDR3 region has the DNA TGTGCCAGCAGCTTAGACAAGGAGCTCTACGAGCAGTACTTC.

V and J are TRBV4-1 and TRBJ2-1, with 9 bases that match TRBD2. Germline assignment: CDR1 MGHRA and CDR2 YSYEKL. The CDR3 is 18 amino acids. V trimming: 4 bases; J trimming: 8 bases; junction bases outside the gene matches: 18. The CDR3 region is CASSPAGLAGRFRYEQFF. The CDR3 bases are TGCGCCAGCAGCCCCGCCGGCCTAGCGGGAAGGTTTCGTTATGAGCAGTTCTTC.

On this clone: Within the sample, other DNA sequences also encode this same CDR3. The chain combines TRBV27 with TRBJ1-3; no clear D. This CDR3 spans 13 amino acids. Trimming pared 2 bases from V and 0 bases from J, leaving 2 bases between. The germline V gene has CDR1 MNHEY and CDR2 SMNVEV (reference sequence). DNA for the CDR3: TGTGCCAGCAGTTTAGGCTCTGGAAACACCATATATTTT. Protein product: CASSLGSGNTIYF.

This chain uses TRBV7-9 with TRBJ2-7; 7 nucleotides align to TRBD1. CDR1 is SEHNR, CDR2 FQNEAQ, per germline (reference sequence). J was trimmed by 4 bases and V by 1 base; bases with no gene match: 4. This CDR3 region has 14 residues. CDR3 in amino acids: CASSLGDSLYEQYF. The CDR3 coding sequence is TGTGCCAGCAGCTTAGGGGACAGTTTATACGAGCAGTACTTC.

The chain employs TRBV5-6 and TRBJ2-1, with 12 bases identical to TRBD2. The germline gives CDR1 SGHDT, CDR2 YYEEEE. This CDR3 is built from 15 residues. V shed 3 bases and J 6 bases; nucleotides not matched to a gene: 4. CDR3 coding DNA: TGTGCCAGCAGCTCTCTAGCGGGAGGGCCCAATGAGCAGTTCTTC. It is translated as CASSSLAGGPNEQFF.